This TCR beta chain was observed in a study of blood T cells in healthy people across ages. The overall study: For every two T cells, template switching captured about one barcoded beta molecule.

The J segment lost 1 base and the V segment lost 2 bases, leaving 4 bases of the junction unmatched. CDR3 length: 15 residues. From germline, CDR1 is SGHTA and CDR2 FQGTGA. Together with a sample-barcoded 5' primer, a J-beta primer mix was included in a second PCR lasting roughly 6 to 12 cycles. A tag from a template-switch adaptor with 12 random nucleotides marked each cDNA molecule. From the 5' RACE reads, TCRdb called clonotypes with MiXCR, one entry per CDR3 protein. The sample includes about 650,000 distinct CDR3 sequences, approximately 29% of them seen just once. Findings of the study overall: Greater diversity and more naive CD4+ cells were seen in long-lived donors than in aged donors.

Researchers collected about 9.1 milliliters of peripheral blood from every single donor. This clonotype was counted many times. Its matching antigen is unknown. The receptor's source is a woman aged 80 or older in good health. This chain uses TRBV7-3 with TRBJ2-5, with 7 bases matching TRBD2. The source material was blood. The CDR3 DNA reads TGTGCCAGCAGCTTAGGGGGGGGGTCCCAAGAGACCCAGTACTTC. As protein: CASSLGGGSQETQYF.